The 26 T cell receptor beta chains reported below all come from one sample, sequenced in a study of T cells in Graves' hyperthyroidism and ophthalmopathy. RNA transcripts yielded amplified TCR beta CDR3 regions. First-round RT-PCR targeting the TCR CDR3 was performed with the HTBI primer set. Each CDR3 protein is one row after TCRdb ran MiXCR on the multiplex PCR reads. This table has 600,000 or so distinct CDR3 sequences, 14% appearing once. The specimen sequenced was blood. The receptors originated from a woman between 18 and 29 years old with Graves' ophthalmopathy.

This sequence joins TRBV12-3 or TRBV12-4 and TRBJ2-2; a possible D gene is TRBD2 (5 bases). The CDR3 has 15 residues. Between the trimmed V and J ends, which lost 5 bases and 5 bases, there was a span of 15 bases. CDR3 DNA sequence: TGTGCCAGCAGTATGTTCGAGGGTGGGACCGGGGAGCTGTTTTTT. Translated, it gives CASSMFEGGTGELFF.

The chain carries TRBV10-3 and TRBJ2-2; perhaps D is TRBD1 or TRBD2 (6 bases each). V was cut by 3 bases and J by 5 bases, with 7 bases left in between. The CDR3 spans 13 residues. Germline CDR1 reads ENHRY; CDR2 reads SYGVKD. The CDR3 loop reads CAISEGGTGELFF. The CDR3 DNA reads TGTGCCATCAGTGAAGGGGGGACCGGGGAGCTGTTTTTT.

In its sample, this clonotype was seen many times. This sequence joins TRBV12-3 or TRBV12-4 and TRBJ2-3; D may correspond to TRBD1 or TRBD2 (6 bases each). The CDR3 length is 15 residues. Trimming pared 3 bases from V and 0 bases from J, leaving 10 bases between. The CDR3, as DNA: TGTGCCAGCAGTTTTGTAGGGGGGAGCACAGATACGCAGTATTTT. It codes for CASSFVGGSTDTQYF.

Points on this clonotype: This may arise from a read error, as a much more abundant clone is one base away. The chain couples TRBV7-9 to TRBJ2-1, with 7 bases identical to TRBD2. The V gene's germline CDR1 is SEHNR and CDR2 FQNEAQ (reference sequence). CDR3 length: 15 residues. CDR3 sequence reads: CATSGSRREYNEQLF. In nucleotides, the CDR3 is TGTGCCACTTCAGGGTCGCGGCGGGAGTACAATGAGCAGCTCTTC.

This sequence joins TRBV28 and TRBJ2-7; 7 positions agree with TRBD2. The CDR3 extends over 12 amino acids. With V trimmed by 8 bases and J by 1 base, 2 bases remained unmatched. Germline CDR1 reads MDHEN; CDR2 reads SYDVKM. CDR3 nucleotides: TGTGCCAGCGGGGGGGGGTCCTACGAGCAGTACTTC. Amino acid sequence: CASGGGSYEQYF.

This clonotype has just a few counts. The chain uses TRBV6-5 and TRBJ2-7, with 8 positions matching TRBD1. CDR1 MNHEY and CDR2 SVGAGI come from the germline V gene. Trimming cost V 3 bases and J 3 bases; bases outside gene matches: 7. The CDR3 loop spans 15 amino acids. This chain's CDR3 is CASSYRTGTSYEQYF. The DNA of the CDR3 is TGTGCCAGCAGTTATCGGACAGGGACAAGCTACGAGCAGTACTTC.

The CDR3: CASSWRGKGYEQYF. CDR3 bases: TGTGCCAGCAGCTGGAGGGGAAAGGGCTACGAGCAGTACTTC. This rearrangement joins TRBV5-8 to TRBJ2-7, with a weak D call TRBD2 (6 bases). The length of the CDR3 is 14 residues. The germline V gene has CDR1 SGHTS and CDR2 YDEGEE. The germline V and J ends were trimmed by 3 bases and 3 bases, with 13 bases remaining between them.

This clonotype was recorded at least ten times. In nucleotides, the CDR3 is TGTGCCAGCAGTTTGGAGGACTATAATTCACCCCTCCACTTT. Its protein product is CASSLEDYNSPLHF. J is TRBJ1-6 and V is TRBV28; D call uncertain. This CDR3 contains 14 residues. Trimming took 3 bases from V and 3 from J, leaving 6 bases between them. The V gene's germline CDR1 is MDHEN and CDR2 SYDVKM.

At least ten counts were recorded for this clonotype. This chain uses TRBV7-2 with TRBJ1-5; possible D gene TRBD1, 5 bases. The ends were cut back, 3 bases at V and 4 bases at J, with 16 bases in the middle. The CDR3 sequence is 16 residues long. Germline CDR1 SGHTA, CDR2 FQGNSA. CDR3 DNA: TGTGCCAGCAGCTTCCAGGGAGGGATATTTAATCAGCCCCAGCATTTT. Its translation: CASSFQGGIFNQPQHF.

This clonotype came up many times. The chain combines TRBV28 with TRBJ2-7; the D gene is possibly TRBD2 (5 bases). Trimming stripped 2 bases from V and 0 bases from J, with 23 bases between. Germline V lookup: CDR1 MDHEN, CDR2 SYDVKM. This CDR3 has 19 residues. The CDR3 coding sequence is TGTGCCAGCAGTTTAACTAGTACGGTGAGGACGGAGCCCTCCTACGAGCAGTACTTC. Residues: CASSLTSTVRTEPSYEQYF.

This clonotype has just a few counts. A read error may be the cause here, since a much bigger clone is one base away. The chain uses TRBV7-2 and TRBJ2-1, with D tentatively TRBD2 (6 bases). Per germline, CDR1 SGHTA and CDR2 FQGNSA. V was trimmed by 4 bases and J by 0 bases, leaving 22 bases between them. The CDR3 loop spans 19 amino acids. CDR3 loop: CASSSPSTGAGSSYNEQFF. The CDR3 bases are TGTGCCAGCAGCTCCCCGTCAACGGGAGCCGGGAGCTCCTACAATGAGCAGTTCTTC.

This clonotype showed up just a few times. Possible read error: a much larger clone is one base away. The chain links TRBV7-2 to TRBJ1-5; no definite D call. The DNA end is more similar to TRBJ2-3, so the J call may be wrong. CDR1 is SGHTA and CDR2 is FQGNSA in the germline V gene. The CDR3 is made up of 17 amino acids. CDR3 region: CASSLALEPSLGQPQYF. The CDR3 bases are TGTGCCAGCAGCTTAGCGCTCGAGCCCAGCCTAGGTCAGCCCCAGTATTTT.

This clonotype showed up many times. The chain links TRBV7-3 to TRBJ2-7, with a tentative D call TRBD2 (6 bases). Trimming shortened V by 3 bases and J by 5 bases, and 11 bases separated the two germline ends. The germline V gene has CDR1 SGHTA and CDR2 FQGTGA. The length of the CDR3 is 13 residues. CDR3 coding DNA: TGTGCCAGCAGCTTCGGGAGATTAGACGAGCAGTACTTC. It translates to CASSFGRLDEQYF.

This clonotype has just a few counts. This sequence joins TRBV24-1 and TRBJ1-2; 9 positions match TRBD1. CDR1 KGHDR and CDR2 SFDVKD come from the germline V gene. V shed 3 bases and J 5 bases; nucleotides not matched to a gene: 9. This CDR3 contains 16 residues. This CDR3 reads CATSDHNTQGAYGYTF. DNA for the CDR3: TGTGCCACCAGTGATCACAACACACAGGGGGCATATGGCTACACCTTC.

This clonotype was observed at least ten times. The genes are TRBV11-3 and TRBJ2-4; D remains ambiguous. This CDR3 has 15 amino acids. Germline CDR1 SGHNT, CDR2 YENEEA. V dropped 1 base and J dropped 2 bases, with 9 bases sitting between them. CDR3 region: CASSLVALTKNIQYF. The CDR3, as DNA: TGTGCCAGCAGCTTAGTAGCTCTGACCAAAAACATTCAGTACTTC.

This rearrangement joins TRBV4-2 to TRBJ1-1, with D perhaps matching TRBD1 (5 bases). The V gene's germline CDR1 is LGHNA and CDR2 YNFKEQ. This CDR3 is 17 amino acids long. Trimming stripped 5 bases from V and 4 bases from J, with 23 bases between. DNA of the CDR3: TGTGCCAGCAGCTCACAGGACAAAAGTGGGTCGGTCACTGAAGCTTTCTTT. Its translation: CASSSQDKSGSVTEAFF.

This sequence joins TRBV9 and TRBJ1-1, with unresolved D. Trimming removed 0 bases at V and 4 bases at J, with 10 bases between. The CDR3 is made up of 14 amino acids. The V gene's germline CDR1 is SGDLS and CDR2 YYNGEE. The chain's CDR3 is CASSVGPGSTEAFF. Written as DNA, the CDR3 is TGTGCCAGCAGCGTAGGTCCAGGATCCACTGAAGCTTTCTTT.

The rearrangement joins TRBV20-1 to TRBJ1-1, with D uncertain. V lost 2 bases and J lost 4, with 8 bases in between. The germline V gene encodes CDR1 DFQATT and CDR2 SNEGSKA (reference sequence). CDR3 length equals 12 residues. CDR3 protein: CSARSPPTEAFF. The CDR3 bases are TGCAGTGCTAGAAGTCCGCCCACTGAAGCTTTCTTT.

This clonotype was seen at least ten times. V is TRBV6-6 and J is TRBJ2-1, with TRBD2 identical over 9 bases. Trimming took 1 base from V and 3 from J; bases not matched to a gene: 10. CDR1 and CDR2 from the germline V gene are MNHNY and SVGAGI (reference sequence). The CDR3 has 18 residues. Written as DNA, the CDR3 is TGTGCCAGCAGTTACTTCGGGCTAGCGGGAAGTAGCTACAATGAGCAGTTCTTC. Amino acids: CASSYFGLAGSSYNEQFF.

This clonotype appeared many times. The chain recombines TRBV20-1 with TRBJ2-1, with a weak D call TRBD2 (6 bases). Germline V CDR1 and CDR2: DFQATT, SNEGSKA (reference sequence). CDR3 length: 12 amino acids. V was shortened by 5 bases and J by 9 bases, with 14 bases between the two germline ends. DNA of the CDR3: TGCAGTGCTGGACGACTAGGGTCTGAGCAGTTCTTC. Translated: CSAGRLGSEQFF.

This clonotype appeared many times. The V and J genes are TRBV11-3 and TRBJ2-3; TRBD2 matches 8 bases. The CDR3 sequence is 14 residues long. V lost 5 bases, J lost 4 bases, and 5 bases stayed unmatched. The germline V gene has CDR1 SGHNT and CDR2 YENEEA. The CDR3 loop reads CASSLGLAPDTQYF. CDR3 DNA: TGTGCCAGCAGCCTAGGACTAGCCCCAGATACGCAGTATTTT.

CDR3 sequence reads: CSATPANYGYTF. The CDR3 bases are TGCAGCGCCACCCCGGCTAACTATGGCTACACCTTC. The chain uses TRBV29-1 and TRBJ1-2; the D is unclear. The CDR3 spans 12 residues. Germline CDR1 reads SQVTM; CDR2 reads ANQGSEA. Trimming left V 7 bases short and J 0 bases short, with 9 bases between.

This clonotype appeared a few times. The CDR3 region has the DNA TGTGCCAGCAGCGTAGGGGCCCAAATAATAGAAGAGACCCAGTACTTC. It encodes CASSVGAQIIEETQYF. This chain links TRBV9 with TRBJ2-5; no firm D call. The CDR3 consists of 16 residues. The V end lost 0 bases, the J end lost 3 bases, and 15 bases lay between the germline ends. CDR1 is SGDLS, CDR2 YYNGEE, per germline.

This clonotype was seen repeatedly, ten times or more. The chain's CDR3 is CASSTIASTAGYTF. As DNA, the CDR3 is TGTGCCAGCAGCACCATCGCCTCCACGGCTGGCTACACCTTC. The V and J genes are TRBV28 and TRBJ1-2; D remains unclear. Germline assignment: CDR1 MDHEN and CDR2 SYDVKM. V dropped 6 bases and J dropped 7 bases, with 18 bases sitting between them. The CDR3 runs to 14 residues.

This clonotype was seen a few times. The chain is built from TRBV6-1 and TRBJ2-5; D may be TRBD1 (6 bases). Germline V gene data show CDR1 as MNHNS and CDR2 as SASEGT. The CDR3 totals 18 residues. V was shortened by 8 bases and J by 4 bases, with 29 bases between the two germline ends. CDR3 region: CASSLSSWGRPVGETQYF. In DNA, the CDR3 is TGTGCCAGCTCACTCTCTTCGTGGGGGCGCCCGGTTGGAGAGACCCAGTACTTC.

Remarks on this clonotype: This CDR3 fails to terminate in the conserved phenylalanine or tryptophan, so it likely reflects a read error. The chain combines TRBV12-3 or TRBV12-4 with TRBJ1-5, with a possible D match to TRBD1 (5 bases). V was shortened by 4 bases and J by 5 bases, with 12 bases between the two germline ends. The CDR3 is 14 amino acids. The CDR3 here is CASSYDSLDQPQHL. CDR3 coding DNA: TGTGCCAGCAGTTATGACAGCCTCGATCAGCCCCAGCATCTT.